Listed below are T cell receptor beta chains from one sample, sequenced in a study of early T cells in non-severe SARS-CoV-2 infection. One entry per CDR3 protein results from TCRdb running MiXCR on the 5' RACE reads. The repertoire holds about 90,000 distinct CDR3 sequences, less than 15% seen once, with roughly 4.5% in the top ten. The sequenced sample was whole blood, obtained at baseline. The receptors shown here come from an adult who was a healthcare worker with PCR-confirmed SARS-CoV-2 infection or an uninfected control (not recorded which). Each CDR3 is given with its conserved first and last residue. Fields, in order: V gene, CDR3 length, D gene, J gene, clone size, CDR3 DNA, CDR3 protein. D genes are given only for firm matches. Clone size is given for some rows only: seen once, a few or many times, or a class if the clone is expanded.

V: TRBV5-1; length: 14; D: NA; J: TRBJ2-7; size: many; DNA: TGCGCCAGCAGCCCGCAGTTGCTTTACTACGAGCAGTACTTC; CDR3: CASSPQLLYYEQYF
V: TRBV9; length: 17; D: NA; J: TRBJ1-2; size: many; DNA: TGTGCCAGCAGCCGCTGGGGGGCTAGGTTGCGGAACTATGGCTACACCTTC; CDR3: CASSRWGARLRNYGYTF
V: TRBV4-1; length: 18; D: TRBD2; J: TRBJ2-7; size: NA; DNA: TGCGCCAGCAGCCAAGTAAAAAATAGCGGGGGGTTCGCCTACGAGCAGTACTTC; CDR3: CASSQVKNSGGFAYEQYF
V: TRBV9; length: 13; D: NA; J: TRBJ2-2; size: NA; DNA: TGTGCCAGCAGCGCGGTCGCCGTCGGGGAGCTGTTTTTT; CDR3: CASSAVAVGELFF
V: TRBV3-1; length: 12; D: TRBD2; J: TRBJ2-7; size: many; DNA: TGTGCCAGCAGCCAAGATCGGACTAGAAAGTACTTC; CDR3: CASSQDRTRKYF
V: TRBV5-1; length: 14; D: NA; J: TRBJ2-5; size: many; DNA: TGCGCCAGCAGCTTGGGCGGCACGGAGGAGACCCAGTACTTC; CDR3: CASSLGGTEETQYF
V: TRBV11-3; length: 15; D: TRBD1; J: TRBJ1-2; size: NA; DNA: TGTGCCAGCAGCCAGGACGCAGGGGGGAACTATGGCTACACCTTC; CDR3: CASSQDAGGNYGYTF
V: TRBV3-1; length: 15; D: NA; J: TRBJ2-7; size: many; DNA: TGTGCCAGCAGCCTCGGCGGGGGCCCGCCCTACGAGCAGTACTTC; CDR3: CASSLGGGPPYEQYF
V: TRBV18; length: 14; D: TRBD1; J: TRBJ2-7; size: NA; DNA: TGTGCCAGCTCCAAAGGACAGGGAACGCTCGAGCAGTACTTC; CDR3: CASSKGQGTLEQYF
V: TRBV7-6; length: 15; D: NA; J: TRBJ1-1; size: many; DNA: TGTGCCAGCAGCTCCCCTCCCAGCGGAAACACTGAAGCTTTCTTT; CDR3: CASSSPPSGNTEAFF
V: TRBV9; length: 16; D: NA; J: TRBJ2-3; size: NA; DNA: TGTGCCAGCAGCGTCACGCGGGCGAGTCGGACAGATACGCAGTATTTT; CDR3: CASSVTRASRTDTQYF
V: TRBV7-3; length: 18; D: NA; J: TRBJ1-4; size: few; DNA: TGTGCCAGCAGCTCGCGGTTCCCGGAGAGGACAGAGAATGAAAAACTGTTTTTT; CDR3: CASSSRFPERTENEKLFF
V: TRBV5-1; length: 14; D: NA; J: TRBJ2-1; size: many; DNA: TGCGCCAGCAGCCCGGCGGGTGGTGCGGTTGAGCAGTTCTTC; CDR3: CASSPAGGAVEQFF
V: TRBV6-5; length: 15; D: NA; J: TRBJ2-7; size: NA; DNA: TGTGCCAGCAGTTCCCTCTCCGGGAACTCCTACGAGCAGTACTTC; CDR3: CASSSLSGNSYEQYF
V: TRBV7-9; length: 14; D: TRBD2; J: TRBJ2-5; size: NA; DNA: TGTGCCAGCAGCGTTAGCGGGGGGTTCGAGACCCAGTACTTC; CDR3: CASSVSGGFETQYF
V: TRBV27; length: 12; D: NA; J: TRBJ2-2; size: few; DNA: TGTGCCAGCAGTTTTAAGCCCGGGGAGCTGTTTTTT; CDR3: CASSFKPGELFF
V: TRBV5-5; length: 14; D: NA; J: TRBJ1-3; size: few; DNA: TGTGCCAGCAGCTTTGGGCCCTCTGGAAACACCATATATTTT; CDR3: CASSFGPSGNTIYF
V: TRBV12-2; length: 15; D: NA; J: TRBJ2-7; size: NA; DNA: TGTGCAAGTCGGAAACAGGGACAGGGGGTCGTTGAGCAGTACTTC; CDR3: CASRKQGQGVVEQYF
V: TRBV3-1; length: 14; D: TRBD2; J: TRBJ2-7; size: many; DNA: TGTGCCAGCAGCCTGACTAGCGGGAGTTACGAGCAGTACTTC; CDR3: CASSLTSGSYEQYF
V: TRBV11-2; length: 13; D: NA; J: TRBJ2-1; size: few; DNA: TGTGCCAGCAGCTTAGCCCCGGCCTCCAGGGGGTTCTTC; CDR3: CASSLAPASRGFF
V: TRBV10-3; length: 13; D: NA; J: TRBJ1-6; size: NA; DNA: TGTGCCATCAGTGGGACAGATAATTCACCCCTCCACTTT; CDR3: CAISGTDNSPLHF
V: TRBV4-1; length: 12; D: NA; J: TRBJ2-1; size: NA; DNA: TGCGCCAGCAGCCAGGGCGATTCGGCGCAGTTCTTC; CDR3: CASSQGDSAQFF
V: TRBV10-3; length: 12; D: NA; J: TRBJ2-7; size: many; DNA: TGTGCCATCAGTGAGACCAACTACGAGCAGTACTTC; CDR3: CAISETNYEQYF
V: TRBV9; length: 12; D: NA; J: TRBJ2-7; size: NA; DNA: TGTGCCAGCAGCGTAGGAGGGGGCGAGCAGTACTTC; CDR3: CASSVGGGEQYF
V: TRBV7-9; length: 13; D: NA; J: TRBJ2-1; size: few; DNA: TGTGCCAGCAGCTTTTCTGGCAGAGATGAGCAGTTCTTC; CDR3: CASSFSGRDEQFF
V: TRBV7-2; length: 16; D: TRBD2; J: TRBJ2-2; size: few; DNA: TGTGCCAGCAGCTTAGCTAGCGGGGGACACTCCGGGGAGCTGTTTTTT; CDR3: CASSLASGGHSGELFF
V: TRBV11-2; length: 19; D: TRBD2; J: TRBJ2-7; size: NA; DNA: TGTGCCAGCAGCGCGCAACTAGCGGGGGCCCCTTTTTGGTCCTACGAGCAGTACTTC; CDR3: CASSAQLAGAPFWSYEQYF
V: TRBV11-2; length: 14; D: NA; J: TRBJ1-6; size: few; DNA: TGTGCCAGCAGCCGTACCTCAGGAACTTCACCCCTCCACTTT; CDR3: CASSRTSGTSPLHF
V: TRBV6-6; length: 12; D: NA; J: TRBJ2-5; size: few; DNA: TGTGCCAGCAGTTCCGTTGGAGAGACCCAGTACTTC; CDR3: CASSSVGETQYF
V: TRBV7-2; length: 15; D: NA; J: TRBJ1-6; size: NA; DNA: TGTGCCAGCAGCCCCGAAGGGGAAATGAATTCACCCCTCCACTTT; CDR3: CASSPEGEMNSPLHF
V: TRBV30; length: 14; D: NA; J: TRBJ2-2; size: many; DNA: TGTGCCTGGAGTAAGGGACGTAACACCGGGGAGCTGTTTTTT; CDR3: CAWSKGRNTGELFF
V: TRBV5-1; length: 16; D: NA; J: TRBJ1-5; size: NA; DNA: TGCGCCAGCAGCCTAGGTCAGGGCGGGAGCAATCAGCCCCAGCATTTT; CDR3: CASSLGQGGSNQPQHF
V: TRBV9; length: 15; D: NA; J: TRBJ1-3; size: NA; DNA: TGTGCCAGCAGCGTATCAGGGGCTTCTGGAAACACCATATATTTT; CDR3: CASSVSGASGNTIYF
V: TRBV7-2; length: 13; D: NA; J: TRBJ1-4; size: NA; DNA: TGTGCCAGCAGCGGGGGCCCTAATGAAAAACTGTTTTTT; CDR3: CASSGGPNEKLFF
V: TRBV11-2; length: 15; D: TRBD2; J: TRBJ2-7; size: few; DNA: TGTGCCAGCAGCCACTGGACTAGCTTCTCCTACGAGCAGTACTTC; CDR3: CASSHWTSFSYEQYF
V: TRBV20-1; length: 14; D: TRBD1; J: TRBJ1-1; size: NA; DNA: TGCAGTGCTTATCCTCGAGGACAGGGAGGGATAGCTTTCTTT; CDR3: CSAYPRGQGGIAFF
V: TRBV20-1; length: 16; D: TRBD1; J: TRBJ2-2; size: NA; DNA: TGCAGTGCTAGGCAGAGGGGGCGTGCGAACACCGGGGAGCTGTTTTTT; CDR3: CSARQRGRANTGELFF
V: TRBV19; length: 15; D: TRBD2; J: TRBJ2-5; size: many; DNA: TGTGCCACCCCGGCGGGAGGCTGGGGTAAAGAGACCCAGTACTTC; CDR3: CATPAGGWGKETQYF
V: TRBV5-6; length: 14; D: TRBD1; J: TRBJ2-7; size: NA; DNA: TGTGCCAGCAGCTTGAGGGGGCTAGGGTACGAGCAGTACTTC; CDR3: CASSLRGLGYEQYF
V: TRBV5-1; length: 16; D: TRBD2; J: TRBJ2-5; size: medium-sized; DNA: TGCGCCAGCAGCTTGCAAGGACTAGCGGTCCAAGAGACCCAGTACTTC; CDR3: CASSLQGLAVQETQYF
V: TRBV25-1; length: 15; D: TRBD1; J: TRBJ2-4; size: few; DNA: TGTGCCAGCAGTAACACAGGGGCGACCAAAAACATTCAGTACTTC; CDR3: CASSNTGATKNIQYF
V: TRBV6-6; length: 16; D: NA; J: TRBJ1-1; size: NA; DNA: TGTGCCAGCAGTTACCGAGCCACAGGGATAGGCACTGAAGCTTTCTTT; CDR3: CASSYRATGIGTEAFF
V: TRBV5-1; length: 17; D: NA; J: TRBJ2-7; size: few; DNA: TGCGCCAGCAGCCCAGGGACTTTTTTACTAACCTCCTACGAGCAGTACTTC; CDR3: CASSPGTFLLTSYEQYF
V: TRBV7-9; length: 15; D: NA; J: TRBJ1-1; size: NA; DNA: TGTGCCAGCAGCCGTAGGCGAGGGATGAACACTGAAGCTTTCTTT; CDR3: CASSRRRGMNTEAFF
V: TRBV27; length: 12; D: NA; J: TRBJ2-2; size: many; DNA: TGTGCCAGCAGCACACAGGGCGGGGAGCTGTTTTTT; CDR3: CASSTQGGELFF
V: TRBV7-9; length: 14; D: NA; J: TRBJ2-2; size: NA; DNA: TGTGCCAGCAGCTCTTCAGGGTTGACCGGGGAGCTGTTTTTT; CDR3: CASSSSGLTGELFF
V: TRBV12-3/TRBV12-4; length: 17; D: NA; J: TRBJ2-6; size: few; DNA: TGTGCCACCTACGCCGGGACACGGCTCTCTGGGGCCAACGTCCTGACTTTC; CDR3: CATYAGTRLSGANVLTF
V: TRBV11-3; length: 14; D: NA; J: TRBJ2-3; size: many; DNA: TGTGCCAGCAGCTTAGATGGGTTGACAGATACGCAGTATTTT; CDR3: CASSLDGLTDTQYF
V: TRBV5-1; length: 14; D: TRBD2; J: TRBJ2-1; size: NA; DNA: TGCGCCAGCAGCCCTCTGGCGGGAGGGTATGAGCAGTTCTTC; CDR3: CASSPLAGGYEQFF
V: TRBV11-3; length: 11; D: TRBD1; J: TRBJ2-4; size: NA; DNA: TGTGTCAGCAGCCACGGACAGGTACAACACTTC; CDR3: CVSSHGQVQHF
V: TRBV6-5; length: 14; D: NA; J: TRBJ1-4; size: few; DNA: TGTGCCAGCAGTCGGGGACTGATTAATGAAAAACTGTTTTTT; CDR3: CASSRGLINEKLFF
V: TRBV6-5; length: 16; D: NA; J: TRBJ1-1; size: NA; DNA: TGTACCAGCAGTTACTCCCGAGGGTCAGGGAACACTGAAGTTTTCTTT; CDR3: CTSSYSRGSGNTEVFF
V: TRBV7-9; length: 15; D: NA; J: TRBJ1-1; size: few; DNA: TGTGCCAGCAGCCCCGTGCTTCCCCAGAACACTGAAGCTTTCTTT; CDR3: CASSPVLPQNTEAFF
V: TRBV5-6; length: 14; D: TRBD1; J: TRBJ1-2; size: many; DNA: TGTGCCAGCAGCTCAGGGACAGGGGGCTTTGGCTACACCTTC; CDR3: CASSSGTGGFGYTF
V: TRBV20-1; length: 15; D: NA; J: TRBJ1-5; size: few; DNA: TGCAGTGCTGGGGGCTGGGGATATAGCAATCAGCCCCAGCATTTT; CDR3: CSAGGWGYSNQPQHF
V: TRBV12-3/TRBV12-4; length: 15; D: NA; J: TRBJ1-1; size: NA; DNA: TGTGCCAGCAGTCCTTCAGGGAGGACCAACACTGAAGCTTTCTTT; CDR3: CASSPSGRTNTEAFF
V: TRBV20-1; length: 13; D: NA; J: TRBJ2-5; size: few; DNA: TGCAGTGCCCTAGGACGGGAGCAAGAGACCCAGTACTTC; CDR3: CSALGREQETQYF
V: TRBV12-3/TRBV12-4; length: 16; D: NA; J: TRBJ1-1; size: NA; DNA: TGTGCCAGCAGATTAACTCGGACAGTTCAGAACACTGAAGCTTTCTTT; CDR3: CASRLTRTVQNTEAFF
V: TRBV4-1; length: 14; D: NA; J: TRBJ2-5; size: NA; DNA: TGCGCCAGCAGCCAAGAGGCGCAACAAGAGACCCAGTACTTC; CDR3: CASSQEAQQETQYF